This TCR beta chain was captured by sequencing in a study of beta chain features in type 1 diabetes. Germline V CDR1 and CDR2: SGHTA, FQGNSA. Trimming left V 5 bases short and J 1 base short, with 14 bases between. The CDR3 has 15 residues. CD4+ cells of the naive, central memory, regulatory and stem cell-like memory types were sorted via CD45RO/CCR7/CD25/CD127/CD95/CD27. Reverse transcription of all isolated RNA meant that expressed TCRB transcripts were sequenced. Here immunoSEQ multiplex PCR was the method, and the copy in TCRdb shows in-frame clones only, minus some. The sample lists around 400,000 clones; about 12% were seen once. As concerns this clone: What it binds is not known.

Whole-study results and caveats: The study found fewer insertions and more deletions at VDJ junctions in type 1 diabetes patients. Shorter TCRB CDR3s, moderately but significantly so, marked every one of the four CD4+ subsets in Type 1 diabetes patients. cDNA-based reads could over-represent cells with high TCR expression.

This sequence joins TRBV7-2 and TRBJ1-1; D gene ambiguous. Sequencing was carried out using naive CD4+ T cells from blood. The TCR sequence derives from a man between 18 and 35 years old in good health. CDR3 sequence (DNA): TGTGCCAGCAGCCCTTTCAGCGCCAGGAACACTGAAGCTTTCTTT. Translation: CASSPFSARNTEAFF.